The subject of this entry is one TCR beta chain. Assay used: immunoSEQ multiplex PCR; TCRdb lists only in-frame clones, some missing. The data hold under 200,000 clones, with roughly 78% observed a single time. This specimen comes from a study of blood T cell repertoires in COVID-19. Turning to the study itself: Spain, Italy and the United States supplied samples that represented acute and convalescent COVID-19. T cells, B-cell-depleted T cells, or PBMCs supplied cDNA or gDNA.

This CDR3 contains 15 residues. V was pared by 3 bases and J by 2 bases, with 5 bases of the junction left unmatched. The germline CDR1 and CDR2 sequences are SGHRS and YFSETQ. Residents of 24 US areas, aged roughly 18 to 89 years, made up the participants. Self-reported history from a screening survey and questionnaire set each donor's cohort. The V and J genes are TRBV5-1 and TRBJ2-3; 8 nucleotides align to TRBD2. The sequenced sample was PBMCs or T cells enriched from blood (not recorded which). This receptor was identified in a woman aged 70-85 years in a cohort exposed to, infected with or recovered from COVID-19 (not recorded which). CDR3 sequence (DNA): TGCGCCAGCAGCTCAGCGGGAGCACCCACAGATACGCAGTATTTT. It translates to CASSSAGAPTDTQYF.